Below are 29 T cell receptor beta chains sequenced from a single sample in a study of blood T cell repertoires in COVID-19. Profiling relied on immunoSEQ multiplex PCR, and the TCRdb table lists in-frame clones only, not all of them. The table includes 150,000 to 200,000 clones, 80% to 85% detected once. The sample comprised peripheral blood. These receptor sequences come from a human donor with acute or convalescent COVID-19. The donor label of this sample is uncertain.

The chain joins TRBV4-2 to TRBJ1-6; possible D gene TRBD1, 6 bases. CDR1 LGHNA and CDR2 YNFKEQ come from the germline V gene. Trimming left V 3 bases short and J 10 bases short, with 10 bases between. The CDR3 totals 13 residues. The CDR3 loop is CASSQSRGSPLHF. In DNA, the CDR3 is TGTGCCAGCAGCCAGTCCAGGGGCTCACCCCTCCACTTT.

This clone was detected only once. The V call is TRBV18, the J call TRBJ2-7, with a possible D match to TRBD2 (6 bases). From germline, CDR1 is KGHSH and CDR2 LQKENI. Trimming took 6 bases from V and 0 from J, leaving 12 bases between them. This CDR3 region has 14 residues. The CDR3 DNA reads TGTGCCAGCTCCTACGGGGGTGCCTCCTACGAGCAGTACTTC. Translation: CASSYGGASYEQYF.

The chain links TRBV4-2 to TRBJ2-3, with 9 bases identical to TRBD2. The germline gives CDR1 LGHNA, CDR2 YNFKEQ. The length of the CDR3 is 14 residues. Trimming cost V 4 bases and J 9 bases; bases outside gene matches: 8. The CDR3 reads CASSPGVAGETQYF. DNA of the CDR3: TGTGCCAGCAGCCCAGGGGTAGCGGGGGAGACGCAGTATTTT.

This chain links TRBV5-6 with TRBJ2-7; weak D call: TRBD1 (6 bases). The CDR3 contains 14 residues. The V end was cut by 4 bases, the J end by 1 base, with 12 bases between. CDR1 is SGHDT and CDR2 is YYEEEE in the germline V gene. The CDR3: CASSSGQRSYEQYF. The DNA of the CDR3 is TGTGCCAGCAGCAGCGGACAGAGGTCCTACGAGCAGTACTTC.

The rearrangement joins TRBV2 to TRBJ1-3; 7 positions match TRBD1. The germline gives CDR1 SNHLY, CDR2 FYNNEI. Unmatched junction bases numbered 8, after V lost 4 bases and J lost 2 bases. This CDR3 is built from 16 residues. The CDR3 sequence is CASSALAGGAGNTIYF. CDR3 in DNA: TGTGCCAGCAGTGCCCTGGCAGGGGGAGCTGGAAACACCATATATTTT.

The chain carries TRBV27 and TRBJ2-7, with 10 bases that match TRBD2. The CDR3 has 15 residues. Trimming cost V 5 bases and J 3 bases; bases outside gene matches: 7. Germline V CDR1 and CDR2: MNHEY, SMNVEV (reference sequence). CDR3 DNA sequence: TGTGCCAGCAGTCCCCCCGGGACTAGCGTCTACGAGCAGTACTTC. Residues: CASSPPGTSVYEQYF.

This chain links TRBV6-5 with TRBJ1-2; D is ambiguous. The V and J ends lost 2 bases and 4 bases respectively, with 14 bases between them. CDR1 is MNHEY, CDR2 SVGAGI, per germline. The CDR3 loop spans 15 amino acids. CDR3 in amino acids: CASSYPPGISYGYTF. CDR3 nucleotide sequence: TGTGCCAGCAGTTACCCTCCGGGGATCTCCTATGGCTACACCTTC.

The J gene is TRBJ2-5, the V gene TRBV6-2 or TRBV6-3; no clear D gene. Trimming pared 5 bases from V and 5 bases from J, leaving 6 bases between. The length of the CDR3 is 11 residues. Germline V gene sequence: CDR1 MNHEY, CDR2 SVGEGT. DNA of the CDR3: TGTGCCAGCAGTCCCCATGAGACCCAGTACTTC. Its protein product is CASSPHETQYF.

This clone appeared a few times. The CDR3 spells CASSLRTSPWREDGYTF. The DNA for the CDR3 is TGTGCCAGCAGCTTACGGACCTCTCCTTGGCGGGAAGATGGCTACACCTTC. The chain employs TRBV14 and TRBJ1-2; no clear D gene. The CDR3 is 17 amino acids. Per the germline V gene, CDR1 is SGHDN and CDR2 is FVKESK. The germline V and J ends were trimmed by 5 bases and 6 bases, with 25 bases remaining between them.

V usage is TRBV5-1 and J usage is TRBJ1-4; a weak D match, TRBD1 (5 bases). Germline assignment: CDR1 SGHRS and CDR2 YFSETQ. The V end lost 3 bases, the J end lost 8 bases, and 17 bases lay between the germline ends. There are 15 residues in the CDR3. CDR3 coding DNA: TGCGCCAGCAGCTCTGGGACTTTGGGGGAGGAAAAACTGTTTTTT. Protein: CASSSGTLGEEKLFF.

This clone occurred a few times. This chain joins TRBV6-5 and TRBJ2-1; a possible D gene is TRBD1 (6 bases). Trimming removed 6 bases at V and 2 bases at J, with 14 bases between. This CDR3 region has 15 residues. Germline assignment: CDR1 MNHEY and CDR2 SVGAGI. CDR3 amino acids: CASRQGTGAYNEQFF. Written as DNA, the CDR3 is TGTGCCAGCAGGCAGGGGACGGGCGCCTACAATGAGCAGTTCTTC.

The V call is TRBV28, the J call TRBJ1-5; TRBD1 is a possible D gene (5 bases). CDR3 size: 17 residues. Germline assignment: CDR1 MDHEN and CDR2 SYDVKM. Trimming left V 5 bases short and J 0 bases short, with 17 bases between. The CDR3 DNA reads TGTGCCAGCAGTGTCACCCCGGGACTCTTTAGCAATCAGCCCCAGCATTTT. Its protein is CASSVTPGLFSNQPQHF.

The chain links TRBV4-1 to TRBJ2-1; the match to TRBD2 covers 9 bases. CDR1 MGHRA and CDR2 YSYEKL come from the germline V gene. The CDR3 is made up of 16 amino acids. Losses at the gene ends were 3 bases for V and 7 bases for J; bases not matched to a gene: 10. In DNA form, the CDR3 reads TGCGCCAGCAGCCAGCTCTTTAGCGGGAGCGGGAATGAGCAGTTCTTC. This codes for CASSQLFSGSGNEQFF.

The chain uses TRBV5-1 and TRBJ2-7, with D unclear. The V end lost 3 bases, the J end lost 0 bases, and 10 bases lay between the germline ends. The CDR3 runs to 14 residues. From germline, CDR1 is SGHRS and CDR2 YFSETQ. This CDR3 is CASSSQTVSYEQYF. CDR3 nucleotide sequence: TGCGCCAGCAGCTCCCAGACTGTCTCCTACGAGCAGTACTTC.

The chain has TRBV6-5 and TRBJ1-5; no definite D call. The length of the CDR3 is 14 residues. Germline CDR1 and CDR2: MNHEY and SVGAGI. V shed 8 bases and J shed 4 bases, with 15 bases lying between them. CDR3 loop: CASLLEGRNQPQHF. The CDR3 DNA sequence: TGTGCCAGCCTACTAGAAGGAAGGAATCAGCCCCAGCATTTT.

This clone was picked up a small number of times. The chain carries TRBV20-1 and TRBJ2-2, with 11 bases lining up with TRBD2. Germline CDR1 is DFQATT and CDR2 is SNEGSKA (reference sequence). The V gene end was trimmed by 3 bases and the J gene end by 3 bases; junction bases not matched to a gene: 18. This CDR3 is 20 amino acids long. CDR3: CSASWMVTSGRLGDTGELFF. The CDR3 bases are TGCAGTGCTAGTTGGATGGTAACTAGCGGGAGATTAGGGGACACCGGGGAGCTGTTTTTT.

The chain carries TRBV11-1 and TRBJ2-7; TRBD1 agrees at 9 bases. CDR1 is SGHAT, CDR2 FQDESV, per germline (reference sequence). The CDR3 covers 15 residues. Unmatched junction bases numbered 7, after V lost 4 bases and J lost 3 bases. CDR3 residues: CASSSPGQGVYEQYF. The CDR3 region has the DNA TGTGCCAGCAGCTCTCCGGGACAGGGCGTCTACGAGCAGTACTTC. The variable domain in full, with the rest retrieved from reference TRBV11-1 and TRBJ2-7, is EAEVAQSPRYKITEKSQAVAFWCDPISGHATLYWYRQILGQGPELLVQFQDESVVDDSQLPKDRFSAERLKGVDSTLKIQPAELGDSAMYLCASSSPGQGVYEQYFGPGTRLTVT.

This chain links TRBV5-1 with TRBJ1-6, with D possibly being TRBD1 (5 bases). Germline assignment: CDR1 SGHRS and CDR2 YFSETQ. There are 16 residues in the CDR3. Deletions cut 2 bases from V and 7 bases from J, with 16 bases between. The CDR3, as DNA: TGCGCCAGCAGCTTCGGACAAATCGCGGTAAATTCACCCCTCCACTTT. It encodes CASSFGQIAVNSPLHF.

J is TRBJ2-7 and V is TRBV18; D might be TRBD2 (5 bases). Germline V lookup: CDR1 KGHSH, CDR2 LQKENI. Trimming stripped 4 bases from V and 3 bases from J, with 16 bases between. The CDR3 consists of 15 residues. The CDR3 sequence: CASSLSGKSDYEQYF. As DNA, the CDR3 is TGTGCCAGCTCACTATCGGGGAAAAGTGACTACGAGCAGTACTTC.

CDR3 DNA sequence: TGTGCCAGCAGCCGAGGCGGGGGGACAGGGGGCTACACTGAAGCTTTCTTT. This encodes CASSRGGGTGGYTEAFF. The V and J genes are TRBV5-8 and TRBJ1-1, with 12 bases fitting TRBD1. The CDR3 runs to 17 residues. The germline CDR1 and CDR2 sequences are SGHTS and YDEGEE. The J segment lost 3 bases and the V segment lost 4 bases, leaving 10 bases of the junction unmatched.

This clone occurred a few times. The chain joins TRBV5-1 to TRBJ1-2; 10 bases agree with TRBD1. Trimming took 5 bases from V and 7 from J; bases not matched to a gene: 8. CDR1 is SGHRS, CDR2 YFSETQ, per germline. The CDR3 covers 14 residues. In DNA, the CDR3 is TGCGCCAGCAGACGGCCCGGGACAGGGGTTGGCTACACCTTC. Amino acids: CASRRPGTGVGYTF.

The V gene is TRBV11-2, the J gene TRBJ1-1; possible D gene TRBD1, 5 bases. The CDR3 spans 12 residues. Trimming removed 5 bases at V and 7 bases at J, with 11 bases between. Germline V gives CDR1 SGHAT, CDR2 FQNNGV. The CDR3 reads CASSVWGGEAFF. The CDR3 DNA reads TGTGCCAGCAGCGTCTGGGGGGGTGAAGCTTTCTTT.

CDR3: CASSGKQAPEKLFF. The CDR3 nucleotides are TGCGCCAGCAGTGGGAAACAGGCGCCTGAAAAACTGTTTTTT. The genes are TRBV10-1 and TRBJ1-4; TRBD1 might be the D (5 bases). V was shortened by 4 bases and J by 7 bases, with 13 bases between the two germline ends. The CDR3 contains 14 residues. Germline V gene lookup returns CDR1 WNHNN and CDR2 SYGVQD (reference sequence).

The chain couples TRBV19 to TRBJ2-7, with D perhaps matching TRBD2 (6 bases). Trimming left V 3 bases short and J 3 bases short, with 18 bases between. Germline V lookup: CDR1 LNHDA, CDR2 SQIVND (reference sequence). This CDR3 spans 16 amino acids. The CDR3 loop reads CASSIQRAGSLYEQYF. The CDR3 DNA follows: TGTGCCAGTAGTATTCAGAGGGCGGGAAGCCTCTACGAGCAGTACTTC.

This clone has a handful of counts. The chain uses TRBV25-1 and TRBJ1-1; 11 bases fit TRBD1. Germline V gives CDR1 MGHDK, CDR2 SYGVNS. This CDR3 spans 13 amino acids. The trim removed 4 bases at V and 11 bases at J, leaving 6 bases unmatched. Here the CDR3 reads CASSGRTGGLAFF. CDR3 bases: TGTGCCAGCAGTGGTAGGACAGGGGGCTTGGCTTTCTTT.

The V and J genes are TRBV19 and TRBJ2-7, with D perhaps matching TRBD1 (6 bases). This CDR3 comprises 17 residues. Trimming removed 6 bases at V and 0 bases at J, with 21 bases between. Looked up from germline, CDR1 is LNHDA and CDR2 is SQIVND (reference sequence). The CDR3, as DNA: TGTGCCAGTAGCCTAGGCAGAATACAGGGTAACTCCTACGAGCAGTACTTC. It yields the protein CASSLGRIQGNSYEQYF.

The chain carries TRBV5-1 and TRBJ1-6; TRBD1 is a possible D gene (5 bases). Germline V gene sequence: CDR1 SGHRS, CDR2 YFSETQ. The CDR3 sequence is 15 residues long. Trimming shortened V by 3 bases and J by 7 bases, and 14 bases separated the two germline ends. The chain's CDR3 is CASSWGDLENSPLHF. The CDR3 DNA reads TGCGCCAGCAGCTGGGGGGACCTAGAAAATTCACCCCTCCACTTT.

The chain links TRBV5-1 to TRBJ2-3; D may be TRBD1 (5 bases). The CDR3 length is 16 residues. The germline gives CDR1 SGHRS, CDR2 YFSETQ. V dropped 0 bases and J dropped 2 bases, with 13 bases sitting between them. In DNA, the CDR3 is TGCGCCAGCAGCTTGGCCCTAAGACAGTTCACAGATACGCAGTATTTT. Translating it yields CASSLALRQFTDTQYF.

The chain links TRBV28 to TRBJ1-2, with TRBD1 matching 7 bases. The CDR3 covers 15 residues. V lost 5 bases to trimming and J lost 2 bases; unmatched junction nucleotides: 8. Looked up from germline, CDR1 is MDHEN and CDR2 is SYDVKM. CDR3 residues: CASSRWDRHNYGYTF. In nucleotides, the CDR3 is TGTGCCAGCAGTCGATGGGACAGACACAACTATGGCTACACCTTC.